A selection of T cell receptor beta chains follows, all from one sample in a study of blood T cell repertoires in COVID-19. Libraries were prepared by immunoSEQ multiplex PCR; TCRdb keeps only in-frame clonotypes and omits some of them. The sample shows over 150,000 clones, about 88% of them seen only once. The specimen sequenced was PBMCs or T cells enriched from blood (not recorded which). These receptors were taken from a woman aged 25 to 39 who had recovered from COVID-19. CDR3s include the opening cysteine and the closing phenylalanine or tryptophan. D genes are given only for firm matches. Expanded clones are given a class, and other clones once, few, many or no size at all.

clone size: .
D gene: TRBD2
J gene: TRBJ2-5
V gene: TRBV27
CDR3 protein: CASSLSSGGAWETQYF
CDR3 DNA: TGTGCCAGCAGTTTATCGTCCGGGGGGGCCTGGGAGACCCAGTACTTC

clone size: .
D gene: TRBD2
J gene: TRBJ2-5
V gene: TRBV14
CDR3 protein: CASSQGQRGAFGETQYF
CDR3 DNA: TGTGCCAGCAGCCAAGGACAGCGGGGGGCATTTGGGGAGACCCAGTACTTC

clone size: .
D gene: TRBD1
J gene: TRBJ1-1
V gene: TRBV19
CDR3 protein: CASRATGMNTEAFF
CDR3 DNA: TGTGCCAGTAGGGCGACAGGGATGAACACTGAAGCTTTCTTT

clone size: .
D gene: .
J gene: TRBJ1-2
V gene: TRBV10-1
CDR3 protein: CASSERDTINYGYTF
CDR3 DNA: TGCGCCAGCAGTGAGCGGGACACGATTAACTATGGCTACACCTTC

clone size: few
D gene: .
J gene: TRBJ1-2
V gene: TRBV28
CDR3 protein: CASSSPLGALPSGGYTF
CDR3 DNA: TGTGCCAGCAGTTCCCCGCTTGGGGCCCTCCCCAGTGGTGGCTACACCTTC

clone size: .
D gene: .
J gene: TRBJ2-2
V gene: TRBV19
CDR3 protein: CASGVVGPGELFF
CDR3 DNA: TGTGCCAGTGGGGTAGTGGGGCCAGGGGAGCTGTTTTTT

clone size: .
D gene: .
J gene: TRBJ1-4
V gene: TRBV2
CDR3 protein: CASRIDRPTNEKLFF
CDR3 DNA: TGTGCCAGCAGAATCGACAGGCCAACTAATGAAAAACTGTTTTTT

clone size: .
D gene: TRBD1
J gene: TRBJ2-2
V gene: TRBV7-6
CDR3 protein: CASRGRDRYTGELFF
CDR3 DNA: TGTGCCAGCAGGGGCCGGGACAGATACACCGGGGAGCTGTTTTTT

clone size: .
D gene: .
J gene: TRBJ1-6
V gene: TRBV7-2
CDR3 protein: CASSPGGVDSPLHF
CDR3 DNA: TGTGCCAGCAGCCCGGGGGGCGTAGATTCACCCCTCCACTTT

clone size: .
D gene: TRBD2
J gene: TRBJ2-7
V gene: TRBV28
CDR3 protein: CASNRVAGAYEQYF
CDR3 DNA: TGTGCCAGCAACCGGGTAGCGGGAGCCTACGAGCAGTACTTC

clone size: .
D gene: .
J gene: TRBJ2-5
V gene: TRBV21-1
CDR3 protein: CASSNPGQGKYQETQYF
CDR3 DNA: TGTGCCAGCAGCAACCCCGGACAGGGAAAGTACCAAGAGACCCAGTACTTC

clone size: .
D gene: .
J gene: TRBJ1-1
V gene: TRBV9
CDR3 protein: CASSTQGHTEAFF
CDR3 DNA: TGTGCCAGCTCGACACAGGGACACACTGAAGCTTTCTTT

clone size: .
D gene: .
J gene: TRBJ1-4
V gene: TRBV12-3/TRBV12-4
CDR3 protein: CASGGGINEKLFF
CDR3 DNA: TGTGCCAGCGGGGGAGGAATAAATGAAAAACTGTTTTTT

clone size: .
D gene: .
J gene: TRBJ1-6
V gene: TRBV30
CDR3 protein: CAWTLKGGYNSPLHF
CDR3 DNA: TGTGCCTGGACCTTGAAAGGGGGCTATAATTCACCCCTCCACTTT

clone size: once
D gene: .
J gene: TRBJ2-2
V gene: TRBV19
CDR3 protein: CASSIYERVTGELFF
CDR3 DNA: TGTGCCAGTAGTATTTACGAGCGCGTCACCGGGGAGCTGTTTTTT

clone size: once
D gene: .
J gene: TRBJ1-2
V gene: TRBV20-1
CDR3 protein: CSASPAQDRPNYGYTF
CDR3 DNA: TGCAGTGCTAGTCCAGCCCAGGACAGACCTAACTATGGCTACACCTTC

clone size: .
D gene: .
J gene: TRBJ2-3
V gene: TRBV18
CDR3 protein: CASSPLQVTDTQYF
CDR3 DNA: TGTGCCAGCTCACCATTGCAGGTAACAGATACGCAGTATTTT

clone size: .
D gene: TRBD2
J gene: TRBJ2-5
V gene: TRBV5-5
CDR3 protein: CASSLALAGGQETQYF
CDR3 DNA: TGTGCCAGCAGCTTGGCACTAGCGGGAGGCCAAGAGACCCAGTACTTC

clone size: .
D gene: .
J gene: TRBJ2-1
V gene: TRBV21-1
CDR3 protein: CASSNSPGLAGLYEQFF
CDR3 DNA: TGTGCCAGCAGCAATTCCCCGGGACTAGCGGGATTGTATGAGCAGTTCTTC

clone size: .
D gene: .
J gene: TRBJ1-2
V gene: TRBV7-3
CDR3 protein: CASSLIRVANYGYTF
CDR3 DNA: TGTGCCAGCAGCTTAATTCGGGTAGCTAACTATGGCTACACCTTC

clone size: .
D gene: .
J gene: TRBJ1-1
V gene: TRBV28
CDR3 protein: CASSLRQTNTEAFF
CDR3 DNA: TGTGCCAGCAGTTTGAGGCAAACGAACACTGAAGCTTTCTTT

clone size: .
D gene: TRBD2
J gene: TRBJ2-2
V gene: TRBV3-1/TRBV3-2
CDR3 protein: CASSRGLAPGPGELFF
CDR3 DNA: TGTGCCAGCAGCCGAGGACTAGCTCCTGGACCCGGGGAGCTGTTTTTT

clone size: few
D gene: .
J gene: TRBJ2-1
V gene: TRBV5-1
CDR3 protein: CASSPWGVEPRSSYNEQFF
CDR3 DNA: TGCGCCAGCAGCCCGTGGGGGGTGGAGCCCCGAAGCTCCTACAATGAGCAGTTCTTC

clone size: few
D gene: TRBD1
J gene: TRBJ1-1
V gene: TRBV29-1
CDR3 protein: CSVNRGLRTEAFF
CDR3 DNA: TGCAGCGTTAACAGGGGGCTGCGGACTGAAGCTTTCTTT

clone size: .
D gene: .
J gene: TRBJ2-3
V gene: TRBV29-1
CDR3 protein: CSVARLGGTDTQYF
CDR3 DNA: TGCAGCGTTGCTCGTCTAGGGGGCACAGATACGCAGTATTTT

clone size: .
D gene: TRBD2
J gene: TRBJ2-5
V gene: TRBV6-5
CDR3 protein: CASSYGGGQETQYF
CDR3 DNA: TGTGCCAGCAGTTACGGCGGGGGACAAGAGACCCAGTACTTC

clone size: once
D gene: TRBD2
J gene: TRBJ2-7
V gene: TRBV5-1
CDR3 protein: CASSLAAGEVYEQYF
CDR3 DNA: TGCGCCAGCAGCTTGGCGGCGGGGGAGGTCTACGAGCAGTACTTC

clone size: .
D gene: TRBD1
J gene: TRBJ1-2
V gene: TRBV24-1
CDR3 protein: CATSVNGQEYGYTF
CDR3 DNA: TGTGCCACCAGTGTTAACGGACAGGAGTATGGCTACACCTTC

clone size: .
D gene: .
J gene: TRBJ2-3
V gene: TRBV19
CDR3 protein: CASSGRAGTQYF
CDR3 DNA: TGTGCCAGTAGTGGCCGCGCGGGTACGCAGTATTTT

clone size: .
D gene: .
J gene: TRBJ1-5
V gene: TRBV16
CDR3 protein: CASSQQIFNQPQHF
CDR3 DNA: TGTGCCAGCAGCCAACAGATATTCAATCAGCCCCAGCATTTT

clone size: .
D gene: .
J gene: TRBJ2-2
V gene: TRBV6-6
CDR3 protein: CASSYLYSGELFF
CDR3 DNA: TGTGCCAGCAGTTACCTTTATTCCGGGGAGCTGTTTTTT

clone size: .
D gene: TRBD2
J gene: TRBJ2-1
V gene: TRBV18
CDR3 protein: CASSPPSGGAYNEQFF
CDR3 DNA: TGTGCCAGCTCACCACCAAGCGGGGGGGCCTACAATGAGCAGTTCTTC

clone size: .
D gene: TRBD1
J gene: TRBJ1-2
V gene: TRBV28
CDR3 protein: CASSILPGTGYGYTF
CDR3 DNA: TGTGCCAGCAGTATCCTACCCGGGACAGGGTATGGCTACACCTTC

clone size: .
D gene: .
J gene: TRBJ2-3
V gene: TRBV2
CDR3 protein: CASSLEADTQYF
CDR3 DNA: TGTGCCAGCAGTCTAGAGGCAGATACGCAGTATTTT

clone size: .
D gene: .
J gene: TRBJ1-2
V gene: TRBV7-8
CDR3 protein: CASSLRLQGAADGYTF
CDR3 DNA: TGTGCCAGCAGCTTGAGGCTACAGGGAGCAGCTGATGGCTACACCTTC

clone size: .
D gene: TRBD1
J gene: TRBJ1-5
V gene: TRBV30
CDR3 protein: CAARTGDGNQPQHF
CDR3 DNA: TGTGCCGCCAGGACAGGGGACGGCAATCAGCCCCAGCATTTT

clone size: .
D gene: .
J gene: TRBJ2-7
V gene: TRBV28
CDR3 protein: CASSLEQGVQYF
CDR3 DNA: TGTGCCAGCAGTTTAGAACAGGGAGTGCAGTACTTC

clone size: large
D gene: TRBD2
J gene: TRBJ2-3
V gene: TRBV6-4
CDR3 protein: CASSVLAGPTDTQYF
CDR3 DNA: TGTGCCAGCAGTGTACTAGCGGGACCCACAGATACGCAGTATTTT

clone size: .
D gene: TRBD1
J gene: TRBJ1-3
V gene: TRBV7-9
CDR3 protein: CASSLQGQGSRSGNTIYF
CDR3 DNA: TGTGCCAGCAGCTTACAGGGACAGGGATCCCGCTCTGGAAACACCATATATTTT

clone size: .
D gene: .
J gene: TRBJ1-4
V gene: TRBV6-5
CDR3 protein: CAISKGTSEKLFF
CDR3 DNA: TGTGCCATTTCGAAAGGGACAAGCGAAAAACTGTTTTTT

clone size: .
D gene: TRBD2
J gene: TRBJ2-5
V gene: TRBV5-1
CDR3 protein: CASSPVVAGREETQYF
CDR3 DNA: TGCGCCAGCAGCCCAGTAGTGGCGGGGAGGGAAGAGACCCAGTACTTC

clone size: .
D gene: TRBD2
J gene: TRBJ2-3
V gene: TRBV28
CDR3 protein: CASNSGGADRTDTQYF
CDR3 DNA: TGTGCCAGCAACAGCGGGGGCGCTGACCGCACAGATACGCAGTATTTT

clone size: once
D gene: TRBD1
J gene: TRBJ1-3
V gene: TRBV10-1
CDR3 protein: CASSEQGVATGNTIYF
CDR3 DNA: TGCGCCAGCAGTGAGCAGGGGGTTGCGACTGGAAACACCATATATTTT

clone size: few
D gene: TRBD1
J gene: TRBJ1-5
V gene: TRBV2
CDR3 protein: CASRVRTGGGNQPQHF
CDR3 DNA: TGTGCCAGCAGGGTTCGGACAGGGGGCGGCAATCAGCCCCAGCATTTT

clone size: .
D gene: .
J gene: TRBJ2-4
V gene: TRBV5-6
CDR3 protein: CASSLLQGDKNIQYF
CDR3 DNA: TGTGCCAGCAGCTTGCTACAGGGAGACAAAAACATTCAGTACTTC

clone size: .
D gene: TRBD1
J gene: TRBJ2-4
V gene: TRBV6-5
CDR3 protein: CASRPTGTGRNIQYF
CDR3 DNA: TGTGCCAGCAGACCCACCGGGACAGGGAGAAACATTCAGTACTTC

clone size: .
D gene: .
J gene: TRBJ2-6
V gene: TRBV6-5
CDR3 protein: CATAGGDSGANVLTF
CDR3 DNA: TGTGCCACGGCTGGGGGCGACTCTGGGGCCAACGTCCTGACTTTC

clone size: .
D gene: .
J gene: TRBJ1-2
V gene: TRBV27
CDR3 protein: CASSPYLTGIYGYTF
CDR3 DNA: TGTGCCAGCAGTCCTTACCTAACAGGGATCTATGGCTACACCTTC

clone size: once
D gene: .
J gene: TRBJ1-2
V gene: TRBV5-1
CDR3 protein: CASSLSRDEGYTF
CDR3 DNA: TGCGCCAGCAGCTTGTCCAGGGATGAGGGCTACACCTTC

clone size: .
D gene: TRBD1
J gene: TRBJ2-7
V gene: TRBV5-1
CDR3 protein: CASSLAGTASYEQYF
CDR3 DNA: TGCGCCAGCAGCTTGGCCGGGACAGCCTCCTACGAGCAGTACTTC

clone size: .
D gene: TRBD1
J gene: TRBJ2-1
V gene: TRBV5-1
CDR3 protein: CASSLVLGQGDEQFF
CDR3 DNA: TGCGCCAGCAGCTTGGTTTTGGGACAGGGTGATGAGCAGTTCTTC

clone size: .
D gene: TRBD1
J gene: TRBJ2-2
V gene: TRBV9
CDR3 protein: CASSVTGQGAGELFF
CDR3 DNA: TGTGCCAGCAGCGTAACAGGACAGGGGGCCGGGGAGCTGTTTTTT

clone size: .
D gene: .
J gene: TRBJ2-1
V gene: TRBV7-2
CDR3 protein: CASSLSGGQGSNYNEQFF
CDR3 DNA: TGTGCCAGCAGCTTAAGCGGGGGACAGGGATCAAATTACAATGAGCAGTTCTTC

clone size: .
D gene: .
J gene: TRBJ1-4
V gene: TRBV30
CDR3 protein: CAWTSRDTSSPNEKLFF
CDR3 DNA: TGTGCCTGGACCTCCCGGGACACCTCATCTCCTAATGAAAAACTGTTTTTT